A single sample gave rise to the 23 T cell receptor beta chains below, sequenced in a study of blood T cells in healthy people across ages. The use of a sample-barcoded 5' primer and a J-beta primer mix characterized a second PCR of roughly 7 to 12 cycles. MiXCR, run by TCRdb on the 5' RACE reads, gives a single entry per CDR3 protein. Among approximately 810,000 distinct CDR3 sequences listed, 29% were seen once. Sequenced material: blood. All receptors derive from a woman aged 80 or older in good health.

This rearrangement joins TRBV25-1 to TRBJ1-4; no definite D call. Trimming took off 5 bases at V and 0 bases at J, with 10 bases between the two ends. CDR3 size: 15 residues. Per germline, CDR1 MGHDK and CDR2 SYGVNS. Here the CDR3 DNA reads TGTGCCAGCAGTAGGACGCCAGCAACTAATGAAAAACTGTTTTTT. Amino acid sequence: CASSRTPATNEKLFF. The full variable domain, in which reference TRBV25-1 and TRBJ1-4 provide the parts outside the CDR3, is EADIYQTPRYLVIGTGKKITLECSQTMGHDKMYWYQQDPGMELHLIHYSYGVNSTEKGDLSSESTVSRIRTEHFPLTLESARPSHTSQYLCASSRTPATNEKLFFGSGTQLSVL.

This chain uses TRBV6-5 with TRBJ1-2; no clear D gene. The CDR3 runs to 14 residues. Germline V gene lookup returns CDR1 MNHEY and CDR2 SVGAGI. V was shortened by 2 bases and J by 1 base, with 8 bases between the two germline ends. CDR3 sequence reads: CASSYAAINYGYTF. DNA of the CDR3: TGTGCCAGCAGTTACGCAGCGATTAACTATGGCTACACCTTC.

Only a few counts were recorded for this clonotype. This sequence may be a read error, since a much larger clone differs from it by one base. This rearrangement joins TRBV18 to TRBJ2-7; 10 bases align to TRBD2. V gave up 6 bases and J gave up 7 bases; unmatched junction bases: 18. The CDR3 covers 17 residues. CDR1 is KGHSH and CDR2 is LQKENI in the germline V gene. The CDR3 DNA reads TGTGCCAGCTCGAACAAGGCGTCGAGCGGGGGGGCGGTAGAGCAGTACTTC. Its translation is CASSNKASSGGAVEQYF. Full variable domain (rest looked up from reference TRBV18 and TRBJ2-7): NAGVMQNPRHLVRRRGQEARLRCSPMKGHSHVYWYRQLPEEGLKFMVYLQKENIIDESGMPKERFSAEFPKEGPSILRIQQVVRGDSAAYFCASSNKASSGGAVEQYFGPGTRLTVT.

This clonotype has at least ten counts. The rearrangement links TRBV5-6 to TRBJ2-4; 7 bases match TRBD2. Germline V gene data show CDR1 as SGHDT and CDR2 as YYEEEE. This CDR3 contains 15 residues. J lost 4 bases, V lost 4 bases, and 8 bases had no gene match. CDR3 in DNA: TGTGCCAGCAGCACTTTTGGGACTAAGAAAAACATTCAGTACTTC. It specifies CASSTFGTKKNIQYF. Full variable domain (outside the CDR3, taken from reference TRBV5-6 and TRBJ2-4): DAGVTQSPTHLIKTRGQQVTLRCSPKSGHDTVSWYQQALGQGPQFIFQYYEEEERQRGNFPDRFSGHQFPNYSSELNVNALLLGDSALYLCASSTFGTKKNIQYFGAGTRLSVL.

There are many counts of this clonotype. This chain links TRBV2 with TRBJ1-1; the D is unclear. This CDR3 comprises 13 residues. V lost 5 bases and J 3 bases, leaving 10 bases between the germline ends. In germline, CDR1 is SNHLY, CDR2 FYNNEI. CDR3 in amino acids: CASSLGMDTEAFF. The DNA for the CDR3 is TGTGCCAGCAGTTTGGGTATGGACACTGAAGCTTTCTTT.

In its sample, this clonotype was seen many times. The chain employs TRBV4-3 and TRBJ1-2; tentative D call: TRBD1 (6 bases). The CDR3 is 17 residues long. The V gene lost 1 base and the J gene lost 4 bases, with 19 bases spanning the gap. Germline V gene lookup returns CDR1 LGHNA and CDR2 YSLEER. The CDR3 region has the DNA TGCGCCAGCAGCCAAGGCTGGAGTGGTGGGGGCCTCTATGGCTACACCTTC. This encodes CASSQGWSGGGLYGYTF.

Here the CDR3 reads CASRMTGTAGSDIQYF. The CDR3 nucleotides are TGTGCCAGCAGAATGACAGGGACGGCCGGATCGGACATTCAGTACTTC. The chain has TRBV7-2 and TRBJ2-4; TRBD1 matches at 7 bases. This CDR3 comprises 16 residues. The V gene's germline CDR1 is SGHTA and CDR2 FQGNSA. The trim removed 6 bases at V and 8 bases at J, leaving 16 bases unmatched.

This clonotype has just a few counts. The CDR3 protein is CASSSARDSLNTEAFF. In DNA form, the CDR3 reads TGTGCCAGCAGTTCCGCCCGGGACAGTTTGAACACTGAAGCTTTCTTT. The V gene is TRBV6-2 or TRBV6-3, the J gene TRBJ1-1; 7 bases match TRBD1. Germline V gene lookup returns CDR1 MNHEY and CDR2 SVGEGT. With V trimmed by 4 bases and J by 0 bases, 8 bases remained unmatched. The CDR3 is 16 amino acids.

Comment on this clonotype: This may stem from a read error, because a much larger clone lies one nucleotide away. The chain recombines TRBV6-5 with TRBJ2-7; TRBD1 agrees at 8 bases. Germline trimming cut 0 bases from V and 6 bases from J; bases unmatched to any gene: 7. Per the germline V gene, CDR1 is MNHEY and CDR2 is SVGAGI. This CDR3 contains 15 residues. The CDR3 DNA is TGTGCCAGCAGTTACTCGACAGGGGTCGGCGGCGAGCAGTACTTC. Protein product: CASSYSTGVGGEQYF.

The gene calls are TRBV20-1 and TRBJ1-2; D is undetermined. Germline V gives CDR1 DFQATT, CDR2 SNEGSKA (reference sequence). This CDR3 spans 14 amino acids. V lost 7 bases and J 4 bases, leaving 19 bases between the germline ends. The CDR3 DNA follows: TGCAGTGTTAAGCACCTTACCGGCACCTATGGCTACACCTTC. It is translated as CSVKHLTGTYGYTF.

The rearrangement links TRBV7-2 to TRBJ1-5, with a possible D match to TRBD1 (5 bases). The ends were cut back, 6 bases at V and 4 bases at J, with 13 bases in the middle. Germline CDR1 is SGHTA and CDR2 is FQGNSA. The CDR3 extends over 14 amino acids. The CDR3 loop is CASRGGGWNQPQHF. In DNA, the CDR3 is TGTGCCAGCAGGGGGGGGGGATGGAATCAGCCCCAGCATTTT.

This clonotype was recorded once. This rearrangement joins TRBV30 to TRBJ1-1; D remains unclear. From germline, CDR1 is GTSNPN and CDR2 SVGIG (reference sequence). The CDR3 extends over 12 amino acids. Deletions cut 4 bases from V and 5 bases from J, with 11 bases between. DNA of the CDR3: TGTGCCTGGAAAGACGTAGGGACTGAAGCTTTCTTT. As protein: CAWKDVGTEAFF.

The chain is built from TRBV3-1 and TRBJ1-1; D is unresolved. Trimming left V 7 bases short and J 3 bases short, with 12 bases between. Germline values: CDR1 LGHDT, CDR2 YNNKEL (reference sequence). The CDR3 has 13 amino acids. The CDR3 sequence is CASMDYEDTEAFF. DNA for the CDR3: TGTGCCAGCATGGATTACGAAGACACTGAAGCTTTCTTT.

This clonotype showed up just a few times. CDR3 bases: TGCGCCAGCAGCCCTGGATCGAGCGGGGTTGCAGATACGCAGTATTTT. Its translation is CASSPGSSGVADTQYF. The rearrangement links TRBV5-1 to TRBJ2-3; 7 bases fit TRBD2. V was clipped by 4 bases and J by 4 bases; unmatched bases: 12. This CDR3 is 16 amino acids long. Looked up from germline, CDR1 is SGHRS and CDR2 is YFSETQ.

As regards this clonotype: A much larger clone is a single base away; this may be a read error. The gene calls are TRBV5-1 and TRBJ2-7; 14 positions agree with TRBD2. The CDR3 is 15 residues long. The trim removed 4 bases at V and 7 bases at J, leaving 7 bases unmatched. In germline, CDR1 is SGHRS, CDR2 YFSETQ. The CDR3 DNA reads as TGCGCCAGCAGCGTCCGGACTAGCGGGGGGAATGAGCAGTACTTC. Translation gives CASSVRTSGGNEQYF.

The sample holds many counts of this clonotype. For the CDR3, the DNA is TGTGCCAGCAGTCCAAATGGAGGTGTGGGACTGTACTTC. Translating gives CASSPNGGVGLYF. This chain connects TRBV25-1 to TRBJ2-7; perhaps TRBD2 as D (6 bases). With 5 bases removed from V and 12 bases from J, the gap between germline ends came to 20 bases. CDR1 is MGHDK, CDR2 SYGVNS, per germline. This CDR3 region has 13 residues.

This clonotype was counted many times. CDR3 sequence (DNA): TGTGCCAGCAGTCCCGGGACCCTTAATACGCAGTATTTT. Translation gives CASSPGTLNTQYF. The rearrangement joins TRBV27 to TRBJ2-3; D may match TRBD1 or TRBD2 (5 bases each). The ends were cut back, 5 bases at V and 7 bases at J, with 13 bases in the middle. The germline CDR1 and CDR2 sequences are MNHEY and SMNVEV (reference sequence). The CDR3 sequence is 13 residues long.

The table lists this clonotype with many counts. The chain links TRBV12-3 or TRBV12-4 to TRBJ1-2; a possible D gene is TRBD1 (5 bases). This CDR3 has 14 amino acids. With 2 bases removed from V and 8 bases from J, the gap between germline ends came to 15 bases. The CDR3 region has the DNA TGTGCCAGCAGTTTAAGGGGACCGCTCAGCGGCTACACCTTC. It translates to CASSLRGPLSGYTF.

The V call is TRBV27, the J call TRBJ2-2; D gene uncertain. The V end lost 7 bases, the J end lost 2 bases, and 14 bases lay between the germline ends. Germline-derived CDR1 and CDR2 are MNHEY and SMNVEV (reference sequence). This CDR3 has 15 amino acids. The CDR3 DNA sequence: TGTGCCAGCACGTCTGGCCTCCGTAACACCGGGGAGCTGTTTTTT. Translating gives CASTSGLRNTGELFF.

Many counts were recorded for this clonotype. CDR3 DNA sequence: TGTGCCAGCAGGGGTACAACCCGTTACAATGAGCAGTTCTTC. Its protein product is CASRGTTRYNEQFF. The J gene is TRBJ2-1, the V gene TRBV6-2 or TRBV6-3; D gene unclear. The CDR3 has 14 residues. CDR1 MNHEY and CDR2 SVGEGT come from the germline V gene. The V and J ends lost 6 bases and 4 bases respectively, with 13 bases between them.

In its sample, this clonotype was seen many times. The chain's CDR3 is CSAPWTGKGDTQYF. The CDR3 DNA is TGCAGTGCTCCATGGACAGGGAAGGGAGATACGCAGTATTTT. V usage is TRBV20-1 and J usage is TRBJ2-3; 8 bases match TRBD1. With V trimmed by 5 bases and J by 5 bases, 9 bases remained unmatched. The CDR3 has 14 amino acids. Looked up from germline, CDR1 is DFQATT and CDR2 is SNEGSKA (reference sequence).

This clonotype was recorded many times. The V gene is TRBV12-3 or TRBV12-4, the J gene TRBJ1-2; D is perhaps TRBD1 (5 bases). Trimming left V 3 bases short and J 6 bases short, with 11 bases between. The CDR3 consists of 13 residues. In DNA form, the CDR3 reads TGTGCCAGCAGTTTCGGGGGGGATAATGGCTACACCTTC. Amino acid sequence: CASSFGGDNGYTF.

The rearrangement links TRBV29-1 to TRBJ1-3; D call uncertain. This CDR3 is 11 amino acids long. The V end lost 3 bases, the J end lost 5 bases, and 5 bases lay between the germline ends. Germline assignment: CDR1 SQVTM and CDR2 ANQGSEA. This CDR3 is CSVDRRNTIYF. The CDR3 nucleotides read TGCAGCGTTGATAGAAGAAACACCATATATTTT.